Sequencing of this TCR beta chain was carried out in a study of T cell responses to AZD1222 COVID-19 vaccine. Study as a whole: Second-dose timings of about 4 or about 12 weeks were pooled.

Concerning this clone: Its cognate antigen is unknown.

Whole-study findings and limits: Unmutated regions of variants are reportedly targeted by nearly half of spike-specific TCRs.

Repertoires were generated with immunoSEQ multiplex PCR, while TCRdb's copy carries only in-frame clones and drops some. Of tens of thousands of clones in the sample, 65% to 85% were seen once. The receptor comes from an adult in good health. The sample here was peripheral blood, taken on day 0 of AZD1222 vaccination.

In nucleotides, the CDR3 is TGTGCCAGCAGTATCCTCACAGATACGCAGTATTTT. It codes for CASSILTDTQYF. V and J are TRBV12-3 or TRBV12-4 and TRBJ2-3, with D unresolved. Trimming shortened V by 5 bases and J by 2 bases, and 5 bases separated the two germline ends. This CDR3 comprises 12 residues.